Reported below is one T cell receptor beta chain. Its antigen is undetermined. The data were obtained in a study of glioma-infiltrating T cells after dendritic cell vaccination. The primer mix had 60 V beta and 13 J beta primers. Profiled with immunoSEQ multiplex PCR; TCRdb holds only in-frame clones, not every one. The sample has tens of thousands of clones, under 90% seen once; the top ten hold 15% to 19%. Study-wide findings and caveats: No direct clonality-survival link was found; a diverse polyclonal response may matter.

PBMC were collected before vaccination, two weeks after the third vaccination, and at progression. After removal of 4 bases from V and 4 bases from J, the junction contained 6 bases not matched to a gene. CDR1 GTSNPN and CDR2 SVGIG come from the germline V gene (reference sequence). The CDR3 sequence is 14 residues long. The chain uses TRBV30 and TRBJ2-2; TRBD1 agrees at 7 bases. The TCR originated in a human donor with glioblastoma. The starting material was blood, obtained before dendritic cell vaccination. CDR3 DNA sequence: TGTGCCTGGAAGGTAGGGGGCAGCACCGGGGAGCTGTTTTTT. Translating gives CAWKVGGSTGELFF. Full variable domain (outside the CDR3, taken from reference TRBV30 and TRBJ2-2): SQTIHQWPATLVQPVGSPLSLECTVEGTSNPNLYWYRQAAGRGLQLLFYSVGIGQISSEVPQNLSASRPQDRQFILSSKKLLLSDSGFYLCAWKVGGSTGELFFGEGSRLTVL.